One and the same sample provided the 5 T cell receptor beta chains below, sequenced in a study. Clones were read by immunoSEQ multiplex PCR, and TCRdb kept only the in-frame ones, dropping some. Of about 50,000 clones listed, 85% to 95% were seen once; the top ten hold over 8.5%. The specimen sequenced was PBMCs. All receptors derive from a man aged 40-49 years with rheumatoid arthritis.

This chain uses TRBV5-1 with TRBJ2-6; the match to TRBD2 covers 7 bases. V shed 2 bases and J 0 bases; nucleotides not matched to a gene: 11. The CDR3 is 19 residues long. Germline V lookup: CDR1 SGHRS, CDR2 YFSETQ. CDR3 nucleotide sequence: TGCGCCAGCAGCTTAAGCCTAGGACGGACTAGCTCTGGGGCCAACGTCCTGACTTTC. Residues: CASSLSLGRTSSGANVLTF.

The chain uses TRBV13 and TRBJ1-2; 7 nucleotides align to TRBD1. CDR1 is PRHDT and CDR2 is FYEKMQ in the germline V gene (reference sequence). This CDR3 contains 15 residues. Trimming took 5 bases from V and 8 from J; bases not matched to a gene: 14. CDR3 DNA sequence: TGTGCCAGCAGCCCTACGGGACAGTCTTGGCTGGGCTACACCTTC. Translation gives CASSPTGQSWLGYTF.

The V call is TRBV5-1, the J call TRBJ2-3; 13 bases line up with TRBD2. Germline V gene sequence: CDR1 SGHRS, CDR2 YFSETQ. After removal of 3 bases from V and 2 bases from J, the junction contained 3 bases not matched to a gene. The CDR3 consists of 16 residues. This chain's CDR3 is CASSWGLAGNTDTQYF. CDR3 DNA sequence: TGCGCCAGCAGCTGGGGACTAGCGGGGAACACAGATACGCAGTATTTT.

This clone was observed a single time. CDR3 residues: CASSPGTGDTQYF. CDR3 bases: TGCGCCAGCAGCCCCGGGACAGGAGATACGCAGTATTTT. The gene calls are TRBV5-1 and TRBJ2-3, with 8 positions matching TRBD1. CDR1 is SGHRS, CDR2 YFSETQ, per germline. The V segment lost 4 bases and the J segment 5 bases; nucleotides outside the gene matches: 3. The CDR3 spans 13 residues.

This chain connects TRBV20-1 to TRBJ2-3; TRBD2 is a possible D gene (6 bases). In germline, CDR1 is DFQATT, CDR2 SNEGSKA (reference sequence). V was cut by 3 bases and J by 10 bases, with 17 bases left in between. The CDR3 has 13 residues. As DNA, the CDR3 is TGCAGTGCTAGTTCACTAGCTTCCCCGCCGCAGTATTTT. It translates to CSASSLASPPQYF.